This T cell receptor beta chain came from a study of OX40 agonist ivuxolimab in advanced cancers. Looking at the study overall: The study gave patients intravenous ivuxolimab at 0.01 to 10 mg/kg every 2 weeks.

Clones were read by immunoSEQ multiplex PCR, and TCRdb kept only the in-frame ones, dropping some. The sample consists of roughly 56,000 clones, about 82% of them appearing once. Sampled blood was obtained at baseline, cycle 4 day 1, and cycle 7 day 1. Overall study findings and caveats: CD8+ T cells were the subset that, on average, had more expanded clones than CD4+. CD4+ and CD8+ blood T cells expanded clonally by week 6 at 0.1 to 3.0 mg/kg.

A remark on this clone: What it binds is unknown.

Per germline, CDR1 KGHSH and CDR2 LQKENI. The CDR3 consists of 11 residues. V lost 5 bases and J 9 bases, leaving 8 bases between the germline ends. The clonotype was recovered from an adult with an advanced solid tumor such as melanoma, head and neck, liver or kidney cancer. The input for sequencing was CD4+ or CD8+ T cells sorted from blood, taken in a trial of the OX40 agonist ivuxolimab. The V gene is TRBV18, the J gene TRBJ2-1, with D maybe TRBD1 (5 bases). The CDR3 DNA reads TGTGCCAGCTCAGCTCAGGGTGAGCAGTTCTTC. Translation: CASSAQGEQFF.